One T cell receptor (beta chain) is described in this entry. There are 14 residues in the CDR3. Between the trimmed V and J ends, which lost 5 bases and 3 bases, there was a span of 13 bases. CDR1 is SGHTA and CDR2 is FQGNSA in the germline V gene. These data come from a study of T cells in Graves' hyperthyroidism and ophthalmopathy. Amplification targeted TCR beta CDR3 regions from RNA transcripts. Using the HTBI primer set, a first-round RT-PCR was run on the TCR CDR3. TCRdb re-derived calls from the multiplex PCR reads in MiXCR, one entry per CDR3 protein. This table holds hundreds of thousands of distinct CDR3 sequences, 14% to 15% found once.

The chain couples TRBV7-2 to TRBJ1-1; D may be TRBD1 (5 bases). The sequence derives from a middle-aged woman with Graves' ophthalmopathy. Sequences were obtained from blood. The CDR3 loop reads CASSRKPGDTEAFF. The CDR3 nucleotides read TGTGCCAGCAGCCGAAAACCGGGGGACACTGAAGCTTTCTTT.